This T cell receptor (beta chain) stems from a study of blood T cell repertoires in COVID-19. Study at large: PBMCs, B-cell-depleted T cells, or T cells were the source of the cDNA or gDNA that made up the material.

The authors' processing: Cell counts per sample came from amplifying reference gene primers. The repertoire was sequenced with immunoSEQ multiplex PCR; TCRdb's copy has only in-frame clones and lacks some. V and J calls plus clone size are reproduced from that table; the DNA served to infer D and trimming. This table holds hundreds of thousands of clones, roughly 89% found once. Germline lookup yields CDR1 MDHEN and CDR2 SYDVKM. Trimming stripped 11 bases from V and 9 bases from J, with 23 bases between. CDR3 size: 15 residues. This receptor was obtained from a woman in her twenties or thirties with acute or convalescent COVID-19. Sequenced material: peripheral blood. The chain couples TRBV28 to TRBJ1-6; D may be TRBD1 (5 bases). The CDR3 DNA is TGTGCCGCAATCAGGGCTTTCGGGCGTGGTTCACCCCTCCACTTT. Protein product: CAAIRAFGRGSPLHF.